Below, one TCR beta chain is given with its context. An end of the junction does not agree with germline; a read error may underlie this. This record comes from a study of blood T cells in healthy people across ages. A J-beta primer mix and a sample-barcoded 5' primer were used in a second PCR of about 7 to 12 cycles. A single record per CDR3 protein comes from TCRdb applying MiXCR to the 5' RACE reads. Altogether 550,000 to 750,000 distinct CDR3 sequences are present, under 25% being singletons, with the ten largest covering about 3.6%. CDR3 length: 17 amino acids. Germline V lookup: CDR1 SGHVS, CDR2 FNYEAQ.

The sequencing sample was made of blood. The TCR comes from a man in his 70s in good health. V and J are TRBV7-6 and TRBJ2-1, with D possibly matching TRBD1 (6 bases). The CDR3 loop reads CAGSFLNRDNSYNEQFF. The CDR3 DNA reads TGTGCCGGCAGCTTTCTCAACCGGGACAACTCCTACAATGAGCAGTTCTTC. The full variable domain, its missing parts supplied by reference TRBV7-6 and TRBJ2-1, is GAGVSQSPRYKVTKRGQDVALRCDPISGHVSLYWYRQALGQGPEFLTYFNYEAQQDKSGLPNDRFSAERPEGSISTLTIQRTEQRDSAMYRCAGSFLNRDNSYNEQFFGPGTRLTVL.